Below, 8 T cell receptor beta chains from the same sample are listed, as sequenced in a study of T-cell memory formation after mild COVID-19. TCRdb itself ran the 5' RACE reads through MiXCR, one entry per CDR3 protein. Of 350,000 or so distinct CDR3 sequences listed, 20% are singletons. What was sequenced was PBMCs or a T cell subset sorted from them (not recorded which). The receptors shown here come from a man between 18 and 29 years old who had mild COVID-19 (a few samples of this study predate the infection). Cell type and time point are not known.

The chain joins TRBV4-1 to TRBJ2-7; 7 nucleotides align to TRBD2. The germline V gene has CDR1 MGHRA and CDR2 YSYEKL. CDR3 length equals 14 residues. The J segment lost 5 bases and the V segment lost 1 base, leaving 5 bases of the junction unmatched. The CDR3 nucleotides are TGCGCCAGCAGCCAAGGTTCGGCGGGGGACGAGCAGTACTTC. It translates to CASSQGSAGDEQYF.

The chain has TRBV29-1 and TRBJ2-5, with D hard to call. With 3 bases removed from V and 1 base from J, the gap between germline ends came to 9 bases. The CDR3 is 13 residues long. Germline CDR1 SQVTM, CDR2 ANQGSEA. The CDR3 loop is CSVDGRRQETQYF. The CDR3, as DNA: TGCAGCGTTGATGGGCGACGCCAAGAGACCCAGTACTTC. The full variable domain, completed using reference TRBV29-1 and TRBJ2-5, is SAVISQKPSRDICQRGTSLTIQCQVDSQVTMMFWYRQQPGQSLTLIATANQGSEATYESGFVIDKFPISRPNLTFSTLTVSNMSPEDSSIYLCSVDGRRQETQYFGPGTRLLVL.

This rearrangement joins TRBV18 to TRBJ2-7, with 7 bases matching TRBD1. The ends lost 2 bases at V and 4 bases at J; junction bases unmatched: 8. Germline loops: CDR1 KGHSH, CDR2 LQKENI. The CDR3 is 15 residues long. CDR3 in amino acids: CASSPTLTGNYEQYF. The CDR3 DNA sequence: TGTGCCAGCTCACCAACACTGACAGGGAATTACGAGCAGTACTTC.

This clonotype was detected only a few times. The chain joins TRBV6-5 to TRBJ2-5; D might be TRBD2 (6 bases). The CDR3 covers 10 residues. In germline, CDR1 is MNHEY, CDR2 SVGAGI. Trimming left V 8 bases short and J 7 bases short, with 8 bases between. This CDR3 is CASGGGTQYF. The CDR3 nucleotides read TGTGCCAGCGGGGGAGGGACCCAGTACTTC.

This clonotype came up a few times. The chain joins TRBV6-5 to TRBJ2-3; 10 bases align to TRBD1. Germline V gene data show CDR1 as MNHEY and CDR2 as SVGAGI. The CDR3 length is 16 residues. V was clipped by 6 bases and J by 5 bases; unmatched bases: 11. CDR3 region: CASSPNPGQGLDTQYF. The CDR3 DNA sequence: TGTGCCAGCAGCCCTAATCCGGGACAGGGGTTAGATACGCAGTATTTT.

A few counts support this clonotype. The chain couples TRBV12-3 or TRBV12-4 to TRBJ2-1, with D possibly matching TRBD1 (5 bases). The CDR3 totals 15 residues. The germline V and J ends were trimmed by 3 bases and 1 base, with 10 bases remaining between them. CDR3 in amino acids: CASSFPSGSYNEQFF. Written as DNA, the CDR3 is TGTGCCAGCAGTTTCCCCTCAGGGTCCTACAATGAGCAGTTCTTC.

Only a few counts were recorded for this clonotype. The chain employs TRBV7-2 and TRBJ1-5, with a weak D call TRBD1 (5 bases). The germline CDR1 and CDR2 sequences are SGHTA and FQGNSA. The V end lost 7 bases, the J end lost 8 bases, and 12 bases lay between the germline ends. CDR3 size: 12 residues. The CDR3 sequence: CASTRMGEPQHF. CDR3 DNA: TGTGCCAGCACTCGAATGGGGGAGCCCCAGCATTTT.

This clonotype was observed a handful of times. V usage is TRBV5-6 and J usage is TRBJ2-3, with 8 bases identical to TRBD2. The J segment lost 2 bases and the V segment lost 6 bases, leaving 8 bases of the junction unmatched. This CDR3 spans 15 amino acids. Per germline, CDR1 SGHDT and CDR2 YYEEEE. The CDR3 here is CASTKTSDFTDTQYF. The CDR3 DNA follows: TGTGCCAGCACCAAGACTAGCGACTTCACAGATACGCAGTATTTT.